A selection of T cell receptor beta chains follows, all from one sample in a study of CD8 T cells in Susac syndrome. TCRdb reanalysed the immunoSEQ multiplex PCR reads using MiXCR and keeps one entry per CDR3 protein. In the table there are some 200,000 distinct CDR3 sequences, approximately 95% of which are singletons. Sequenced: CD8+ T cells from PBMCs. Source of these receptors: a human donor with Susac syndrome. The CDR3 runs from the conserved cysteine through the conserved F or W. D genes are given only for firm matches. Rows may omit the clone size; those that give it use once, few, many or a size class.

size: .
J: TRBJ2-2
D: TRBD1
V: TRBV15
DNA: TGTGCCACCAGCAGGACAGGGTCACACACCGGGGAGCTGTTTTTT
CDR3: CATSRTGSHTGELFF

size: .
J: TRBJ1-1
D: .
V: TRBV27
DNA: TGTGCCAGCAGTTTCCCGGGACACCTTTCGGAAGCTTTCTTT
CDR3: CASSFPGHLSEAFF

size: .
J: TRBJ2-7
D: .
V: TRBV13
DNA: TGTGCCAGCAGCCCCCGGGGCTACCACGAGCAGTACTTC
CDR3: CASSPRGYHEQYF

size: .
J: TRBJ1-1
D: .
V: TRBV27
DNA: TGTGCCAGCACTCAGGGAACGAACACTGAAGCTTTCTTT
CDR3: CASTQGTNTEAFF

size: .
J: TRBJ2-7
D: TRBD1
V: TRBV4-1
DNA: TGCGCCAGCAGCCAAGATTTAAGGGGGCACGAGCAGTACTTC
CDR3: CASSQDLRGHEQYF

size: .
J: TRBJ1-2
D: .
V: TRBV2
DNA: TGTGCCAGCAGTGAACTTCTCGTACAGCCCTTC
CDR3: CASSELLVQPF

size: .
J: TRBJ1-3
D: .
V: TRBV29-1
DNA: TGCAGCGTTGAGGGTTCTGGAAACACCATATATTTT
CDR3: CSVEGSGNTIYF

size: once
J: TRBJ2-1
D: .
V: TRBV4-1
DNA: TGCGCCAGCAGCCAAGAATACGGACTAAGCTCCTACAATGAGCAGTTCTTC
CDR3: CASSQEYGLSSYNEQFF

size: few
J: TRBJ1-5
D: .
V: TRBV30
DNA: TGTGCCTGGAGCGATGGGGGCAATCAGCCCCAGCATTTT
CDR3: CAWSDGGNQPQHF

size: .
J: TRBJ2-7
D: TRBD2
V: TRBV6-5
DNA: TGTGCCAGCAGTTTCTCCGGGACTAGCGGCGAGCAGTACTTC
CDR3: CASSFSGTSGEQYF

size: .
J: TRBJ1-4
D: .
V: TRBV6-1
DNA: TGTGCCAGCAGAGGCAACTGGGGGGCAACTAATGAAAAACTGTTTTTT
CDR3: CASRGNWGATNEKLFF

size: .
J: TRBJ1-1
D: .
V: TRBV9
DNA: TGTGCCAGCAGCGTAGATAAAGGAACGAACACTGAAGCTTTCTTT
CDR3: CASSVDKGTNTEAFF

size: .
J: TRBJ1-2
D: .
V: TRBV12-5
DNA: TGTGTTCCGGGGGCCAGTGGCTATGGCTACACCTTC
CDR3: CVPGASGYGYTF

size: .
J: TRBJ2-5
D: .
V: TRBV19
DNA: TGTGCCAGTAGTATAGTTGGCGGGACAGAGACCCAGTACTTC
CDR3: CASSIVGGTETQYF

size: once
J: TRBJ2-5
D: TRBD2
V: TRBV10-3
DNA: TGTGCCATCAGTGAGTCTGTTACTAGCGGGAGTACAGAGACCCAGTACTTC
CDR3: CAISESVTSGSTETQYF

size: .
J: TRBJ2-1
D: TRBD2
V: TRBV4-2
DNA: TGTGCCAGCAGCCAAGTCTTAGCGGGAGGGCCCCCATACAATGAGCAGTTCTTC
CDR3: CASSQVLAGGPPYNEQFF

size: .
J: TRBJ1-2
D: .
V: TRBV5-1
DNA: TGCGCCAGCAGCGACAGTAACTATGGCTACACCTTC
CDR3: CASSDSNYGYTF

size: .
J: TRBJ2-5
D: TRBD1
V: TRBV7-9
DNA: TGTGCCAGCAGCTTAGGGGGACAGGGTGGACAAGAGACCCAGTACTTC
CDR3: CASSLGGQGGQETQYF

size: .
J: TRBJ2-7
D: TRBD1
V: TRBV12-3/TRBV12-4
DNA: TGTGCCAGCAGTTCTAGGACAGGGGTAACTGAGCAGTACTTC
CDR3: CASSSRTGVTEQYF

size: .
J: TRBJ2-7
D: .
V: TRBV5-6
DNA: TGTGCCAGCAGCTTGGTACAGAGATCCTACGAGCAGTACTTC
CDR3: CASSLVQRSYEQYF

size: .
J: TRBJ2-1
D: TRBD2
V: TRBV19
DNA: TGTGCCAGTAGTAGTCGGTTGCGCGGGGGGTCCTACAATGAGCAGTTCTTC
CDR3: CASSSRLRGGSYNEQFF

size: .
J: TRBJ2-4
D: .
V: TRBV28
DNA: TGTGCCAGCAGTCTCGGACTGGGGTCCGGAAACATTCAGTACTTC
CDR3: CASSLGLGSGNIQYF

size: .
J: TRBJ2-3
D: TRBD2
V: TRBV6-5
DNA: TGTGCCAGCAACCCCGGGGGGTCAGCCTACGATACGCAGTATTTT
CDR3: CASNPGGSAYDTQYF